The clone carrying this T cell receptor beta chain was detected ten times or more. Its antigen is not known. Time point here: persistent/refractory GD, antithyroid drugs over 5 years with positive TRAb. The TCR library was prepared using RNA isolated from PBMCs. By American Thyroid Association guidelines, Graves' disease was diagnosed in the cohort. Assembly of TCR beta libraries relied on iRepertoire HTBI primers together with Arm-PCR of CDR3 regions. MiXCR, applied by TCRdb to the multiplex PCR reads, yields one record per CDR3 protein. The table has under 500,000 distinct CDR3 sequences, roughly 20% seen once; the top ten hold 7% to 10%. This record belongs to a study of regulatory T cells in long-lasting Graves disease. The wider study: Persistence in Graves' disease required over 5 years of antithyroid drugs plus positive TSH receptor antibodies. Study-wide findings and caveats: New patients shared 1,000 or so public clonotypes, and persistent patients shared more, with about 2,500.

The sample consisted of peripheral blood mononuclear cells (PBMCs), taken when the disease was refractory, from a patient treated with antithyroid drugs. This TCR came from a female donor with Graves disease.

The CDR3 protein is CASSPDTNTEAFF. CDR3 DNA: TGTGCCAGCAGCCCCGACACGAACACTGAAGCTTTCTTT. The V gene is TRBV7-9, the J gene TRBJ1-1; D is unresolved. Trimming took 5 bases from V and 1 from J, leaving 8 bases between them. Germline V gives CDR1 SEHNR, CDR2 FQNEAQ (reference sequence). The CDR3 has 13 amino acids. Combining the CDR3 with reference TRBV7-9 and TRBJ1-1 gives the whole variable domain DTGVSQNPRHKITKRGQNVTFRCDPISEHNRLYWYRQTLGQGPEFLTYFQNEAQLEKSRLLSDRFSAERPKGSFSTLEIQRTEQGDSAMYLCASSPDTNTEAFFGQGTRLTVV.